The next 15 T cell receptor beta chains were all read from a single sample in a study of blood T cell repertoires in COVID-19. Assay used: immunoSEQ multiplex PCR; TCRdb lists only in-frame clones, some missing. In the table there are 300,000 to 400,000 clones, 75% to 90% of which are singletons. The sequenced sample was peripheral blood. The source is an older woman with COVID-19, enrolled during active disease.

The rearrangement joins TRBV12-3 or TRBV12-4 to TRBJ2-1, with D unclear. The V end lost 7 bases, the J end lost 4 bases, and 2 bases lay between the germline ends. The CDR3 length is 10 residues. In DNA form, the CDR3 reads TGTGCCAGCACATACAATGAGCAGTTCTTC. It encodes CASTYNEQFF.

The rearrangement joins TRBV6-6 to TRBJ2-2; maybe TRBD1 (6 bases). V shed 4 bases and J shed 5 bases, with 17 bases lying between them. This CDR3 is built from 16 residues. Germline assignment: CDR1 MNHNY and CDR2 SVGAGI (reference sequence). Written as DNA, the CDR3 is TGTGCCAGCAGTTCCTCGGTAGGGGGATTGACCGGGGAGCTGTTTTTT. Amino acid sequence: CASSSSVGGLTGELFF.

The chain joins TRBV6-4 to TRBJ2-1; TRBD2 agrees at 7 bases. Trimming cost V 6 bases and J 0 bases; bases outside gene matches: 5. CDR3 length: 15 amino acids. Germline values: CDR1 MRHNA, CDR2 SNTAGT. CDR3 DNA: TGTGCCAGCAGCGCGGGGGTCGGCTCCTACAATGAGCAGTTCTTC. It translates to CASSAGVGSYNEQFF.

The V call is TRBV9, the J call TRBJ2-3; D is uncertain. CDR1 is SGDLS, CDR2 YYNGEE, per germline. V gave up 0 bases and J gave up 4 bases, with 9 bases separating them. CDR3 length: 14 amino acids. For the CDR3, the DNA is TGTGCCAGCAGCGTAGACGGCGGCCCAGATACGCAGTATTTT. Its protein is CASSVDGGPDTQYF.

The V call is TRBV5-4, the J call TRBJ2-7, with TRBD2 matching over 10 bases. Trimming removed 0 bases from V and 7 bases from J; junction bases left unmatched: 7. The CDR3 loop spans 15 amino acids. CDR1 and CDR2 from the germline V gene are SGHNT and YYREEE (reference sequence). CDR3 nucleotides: TGTGCCAGCAGCTTGGCCGGTAGCGGGGGGAGGGAGCAGTACTTC. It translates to CASSLAGSGGREQYF. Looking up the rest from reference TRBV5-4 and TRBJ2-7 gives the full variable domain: ETGVTQSPTHLIKTRGQQVTLRCSSQSGHNTVSWYQQALGQGPQFIFQYYREEENGRGNFPPRFSGLQFPNYSSELNVNALELDDSALYLCASSLAGSGGREQYFGPGTRLTVT.

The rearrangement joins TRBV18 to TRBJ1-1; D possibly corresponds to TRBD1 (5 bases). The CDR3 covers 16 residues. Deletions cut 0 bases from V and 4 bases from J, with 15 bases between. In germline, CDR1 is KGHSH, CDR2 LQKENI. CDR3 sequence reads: CASSPPKGNGPTEAFF. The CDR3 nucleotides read TGTGCCAGCTCACCACCGAAGGGGAACGGGCCCACTGAAGCTTTCTTT.

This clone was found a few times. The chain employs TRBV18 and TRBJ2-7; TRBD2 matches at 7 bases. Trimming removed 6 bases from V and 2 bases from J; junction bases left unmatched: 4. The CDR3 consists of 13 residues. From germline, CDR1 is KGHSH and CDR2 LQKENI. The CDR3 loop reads CASSPGTTYEQYF. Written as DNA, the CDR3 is TGTGCCAGCTCGCCCGGGACTACCTACGAGCAGTACTTC.

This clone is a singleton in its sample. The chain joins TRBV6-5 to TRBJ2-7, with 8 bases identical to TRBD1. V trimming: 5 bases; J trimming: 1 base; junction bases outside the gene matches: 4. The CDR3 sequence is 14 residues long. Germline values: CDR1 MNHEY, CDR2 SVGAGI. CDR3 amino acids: CASSPGQASYEQYF. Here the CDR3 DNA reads TGTGCCAGCAGTCCGGGACAGGCTTCCTACGAGCAGTACTTC.

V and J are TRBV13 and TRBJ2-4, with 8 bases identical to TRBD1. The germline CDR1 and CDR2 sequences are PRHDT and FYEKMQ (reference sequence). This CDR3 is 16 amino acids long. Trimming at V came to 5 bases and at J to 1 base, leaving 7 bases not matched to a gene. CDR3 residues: CASSPRTGSAKNIQYF. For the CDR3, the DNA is TGTGCCAGCAGCCCCCGGACAGGGAGTGCCAAAAACATTCAGTACTTC.

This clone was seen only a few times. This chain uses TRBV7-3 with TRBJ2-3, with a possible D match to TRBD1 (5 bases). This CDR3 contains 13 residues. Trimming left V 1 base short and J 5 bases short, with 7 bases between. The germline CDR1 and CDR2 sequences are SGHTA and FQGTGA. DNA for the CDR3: TGTGCCAGCAGCTTAAGTACAGGAGATACGCAGTATTTT. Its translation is CASSLSTGDTQYF.

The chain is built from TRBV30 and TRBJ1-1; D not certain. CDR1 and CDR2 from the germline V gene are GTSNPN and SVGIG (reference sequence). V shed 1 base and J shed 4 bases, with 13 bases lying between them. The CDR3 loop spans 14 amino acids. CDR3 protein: CAWSGKAGSTEAFF. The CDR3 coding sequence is TGTGCCTGGAGTGGAAAGGCGGGGAGCACTGAAGCTTTCTTT. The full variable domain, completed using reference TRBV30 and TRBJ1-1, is SQTIHQWPATLVQPVGSPLSLECTVEGTSNPNLYWYRQAAGRGLQLLFYSVGIGQISSEVPQNLSASRPQDRQFILSSKKLLLSDSGFYLCAWSGKAGSTEAFFGQGTRLTVV.

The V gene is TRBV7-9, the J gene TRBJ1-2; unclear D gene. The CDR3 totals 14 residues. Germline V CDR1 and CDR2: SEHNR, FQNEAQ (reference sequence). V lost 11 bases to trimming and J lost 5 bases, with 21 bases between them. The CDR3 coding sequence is TGTGCCGTAGTCACGTTGAGGGAAGGATATGGCTACACCTTC. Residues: CAVVTLREGYGYTF.

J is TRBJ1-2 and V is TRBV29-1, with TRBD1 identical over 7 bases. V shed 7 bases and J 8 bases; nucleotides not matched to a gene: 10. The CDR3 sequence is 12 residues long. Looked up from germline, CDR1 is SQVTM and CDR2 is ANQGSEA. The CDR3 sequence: CSAQQGRWGYTF. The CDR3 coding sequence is TGCAGCGCCCAACAGGGGCGATGGGGCTACACCTTC. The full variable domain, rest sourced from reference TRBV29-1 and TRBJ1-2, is SAVISQKPSRDICQRGTSLTIQCQVDSQVTMMFWYRQQPGQSLTLIATANQGSEATYESGFVIDKFPISRPNLTFSTLTVSNMSPEDSSIYLCSAQQGRWGYTFGSGTRLTVV.

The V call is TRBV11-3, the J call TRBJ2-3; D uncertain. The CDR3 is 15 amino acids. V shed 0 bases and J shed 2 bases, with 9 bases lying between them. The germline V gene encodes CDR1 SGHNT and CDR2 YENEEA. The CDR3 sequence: CASSLEGSHTDTQYF. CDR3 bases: TGTGCCAGCAGCTTAGAGGGCAGCCACACAGATACGCAGTATTTT. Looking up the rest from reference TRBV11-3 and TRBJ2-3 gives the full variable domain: EAGVVQSPRYKIIEKKQPVAFWCNPISGHNTLYWYLQNLGQGPELLIRYENEEAVDDSQLPKDRFSAERLKGVDSTLKIQPAELGDSAVYLCASSLEGSHTDTQYFGPGTRLTVL.

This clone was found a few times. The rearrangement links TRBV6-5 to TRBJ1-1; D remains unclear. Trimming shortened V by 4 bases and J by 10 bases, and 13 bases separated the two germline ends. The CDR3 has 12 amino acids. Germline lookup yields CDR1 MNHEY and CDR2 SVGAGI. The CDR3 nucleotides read TGTGCCAGCAGTTCTCCCTCGGGAGCAGCTTTCTTT. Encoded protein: CASSSPSGAAFF.